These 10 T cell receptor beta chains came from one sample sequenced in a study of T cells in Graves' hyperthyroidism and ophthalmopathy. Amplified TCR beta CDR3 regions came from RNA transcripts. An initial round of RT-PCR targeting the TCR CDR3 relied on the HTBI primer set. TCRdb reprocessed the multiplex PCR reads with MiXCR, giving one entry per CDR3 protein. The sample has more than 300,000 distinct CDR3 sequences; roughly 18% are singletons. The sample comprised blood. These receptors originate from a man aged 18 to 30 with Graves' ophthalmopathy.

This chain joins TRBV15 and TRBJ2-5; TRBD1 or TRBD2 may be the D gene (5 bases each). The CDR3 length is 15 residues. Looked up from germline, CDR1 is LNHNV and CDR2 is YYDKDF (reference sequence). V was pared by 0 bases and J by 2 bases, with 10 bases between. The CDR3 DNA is TGTGCCACCAGCAGAGATTCGGGGACGCAAGAGACCCAGTACTTC. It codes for CATSRDSGTQETQYF.

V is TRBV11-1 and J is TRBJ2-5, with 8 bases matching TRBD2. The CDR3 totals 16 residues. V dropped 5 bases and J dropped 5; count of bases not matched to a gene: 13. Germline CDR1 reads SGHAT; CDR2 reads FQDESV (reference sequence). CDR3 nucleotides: TGTGCCAGCAGCCGCCCGTCGGGGGGGGGCTCGGAGACCCAGTACTTC. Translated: CASSRPSGGGSETQYF.

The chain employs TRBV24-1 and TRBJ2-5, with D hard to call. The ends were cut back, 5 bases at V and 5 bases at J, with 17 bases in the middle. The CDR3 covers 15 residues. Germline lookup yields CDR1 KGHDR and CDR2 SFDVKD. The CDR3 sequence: CATSAPTHLTETQYF. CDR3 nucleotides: TGTGCCACCAGTGCGCCGACTCACCTGACGGAGACCCAGTACTTC.

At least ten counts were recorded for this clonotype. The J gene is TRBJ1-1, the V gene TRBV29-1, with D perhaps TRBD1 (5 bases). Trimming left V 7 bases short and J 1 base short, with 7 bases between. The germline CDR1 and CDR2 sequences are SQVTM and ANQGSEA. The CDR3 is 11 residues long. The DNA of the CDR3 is TGCAGCGGTGGGACGAACACTGAAGCTTTCTTT. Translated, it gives CSGGTNTEAFF.

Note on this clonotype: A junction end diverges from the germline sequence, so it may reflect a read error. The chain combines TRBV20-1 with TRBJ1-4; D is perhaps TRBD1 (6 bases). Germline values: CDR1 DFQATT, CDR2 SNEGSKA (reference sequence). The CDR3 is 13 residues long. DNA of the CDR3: TGCAGTGCCGTAGACAGGACGAATGGAAAACTGTTTTTT. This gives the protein CSAVDRTNGKLFF.

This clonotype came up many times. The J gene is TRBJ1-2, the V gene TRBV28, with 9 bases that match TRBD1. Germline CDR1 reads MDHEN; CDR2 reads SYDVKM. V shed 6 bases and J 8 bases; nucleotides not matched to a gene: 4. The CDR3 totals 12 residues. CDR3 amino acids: CASSGTGSGYTF. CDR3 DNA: TGTGCCAGCAGCGGGACAGGGTCCGGCTACACCTTC.

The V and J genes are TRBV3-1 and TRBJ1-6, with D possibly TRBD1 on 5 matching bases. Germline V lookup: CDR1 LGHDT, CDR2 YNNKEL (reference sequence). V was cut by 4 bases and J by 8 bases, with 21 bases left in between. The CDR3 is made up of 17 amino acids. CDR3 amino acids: CASSPKHTGVRYSPLHF. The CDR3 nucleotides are TGTGCCAGCAGCCCAAAACACACGGGGGTTCGTTATTCACCCCTCCACTTT.

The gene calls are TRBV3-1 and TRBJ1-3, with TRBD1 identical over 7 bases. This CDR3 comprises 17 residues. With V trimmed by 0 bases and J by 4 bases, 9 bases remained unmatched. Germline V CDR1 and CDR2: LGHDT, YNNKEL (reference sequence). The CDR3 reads CASSQDGWRGPGNTIYF. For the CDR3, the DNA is TGTGCCAGCAGCCAAGATGGTTGGAGGGGGCCGGGAAACACCATATATTTT.

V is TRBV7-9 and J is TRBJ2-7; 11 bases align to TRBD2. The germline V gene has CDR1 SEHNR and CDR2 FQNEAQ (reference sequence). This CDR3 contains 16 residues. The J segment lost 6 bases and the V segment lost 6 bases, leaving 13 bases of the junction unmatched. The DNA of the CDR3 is TGTGCCAGCAGTCGGGACTCTAGCGGGGGGAGCGGCGAGCAGTACTTC. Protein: CASSRDSSGGSGEQYF. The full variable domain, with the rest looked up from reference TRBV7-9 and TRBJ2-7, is DTGVSQNPRHKITKRGQNVTFRCDPISEHNRLYWYRQTLGQGPEFLTYFQNEAQLEKSRLLSDRFSAERPKGSFSTLEIQRTEQGDSAMYLCASSRDSSGGSGEQYFGPGTRLTVT.

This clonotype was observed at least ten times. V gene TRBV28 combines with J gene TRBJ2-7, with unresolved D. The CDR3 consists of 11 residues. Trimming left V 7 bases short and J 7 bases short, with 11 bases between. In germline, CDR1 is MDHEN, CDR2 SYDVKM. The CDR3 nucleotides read TGTGCCAGCACGTCTGCGCTGGAGCAGTACTTC. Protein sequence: CASTSALEQYF.